This is a list of T cell receptor beta chains from one sample in a study of T-cell reconstitution after alpha-beta-depleted transplantation in children. Each CDR3 protein is one row after TCRdb ran MiXCR on the PCR reads. The data show 700,000 to 950,000 distinct CDR3 sequences, with under 20% seen just once and approximately 5% held by the top ten. The sample here was PBMCs, mostly from graft donor cells, taken 360 days after TCRalphabeta/CD19-depleted stem cell transplant. These receptors came from a male patient younger than 18 who had a stem cell transplant for acute lymphoblastic leukemia, so the T cells may come from the graft donor. CDR3s include the opening cysteine and the closing phenylalanine or tryptophan. The D gene is left open where the match is weak. A row's size may be missing; if present it is once, few, many or a size class.

D gene | J gene | clone size | V gene | CDR3 protein | CDR3 DNA
- | TRBJ2-7 | - | TRBV12-3/TRBV12-4 | CASSGSSTYEQYF | TGTGCCAGCAGCGGGAGTAGTACCTACGAGCAGTACTTC
TRBD2 | TRBJ2-7 | - | TRBV27 | CASSLGTSGGYEQYF | TGTGCCAGCAGTTTAGGGACTAGCGGAGGCTACGAGCAGTACTTC
TRBD1 | TRBJ2-2 | few | TRBV9 | CASSASQGVGTGELFF | TGTGCCAGCAGCGCTTCTCAGGGGGTAGGGACCGGGGAGCTGTTTTTT
- | TRBJ2-1 | many | TRBV29-1 | CSARQTVRYNEQFF | TGCAGCGCAAGACAGACAGTTCGCTACAATGAGCAGTTCTTC
- | TRBJ1-5 | few | TRBV20-1 | CSAKDKYSNQPQHF | TGCAGTGCTAAGGACAAGTATAGCAATCAGCCCCAGCATTTT
- | TRBJ1-6 | - | TRBV27 | CASSLFPQGGPLHF | TGTGCCAGCAGTTTATTTCCCCAGGGAGGACCCCTCCACTTT
- | TRBJ2-2 | - | TRBV29-1 | CSGQSGTTGELFF | TGCAGCGGCCAAAGTGGGACCACCGGGGAGCTGTTTTTT
TRBD1 | TRBJ2-2 | - | TRBV5-1 | CASSPEGTGGELNTGELFF | TGCGCCAGCAGCCCAGAGGGGACAGGGGGCGAACTTAACACCGGGGAGCTGTTTTTT
TRBD2 | TRBJ2-7 | few | TRBV11-2 | CATSGLAGGYEQYF | TGTGCCACCTCCGGGCTAGCGGGAGGCTACGAGCAGTACTTC
- | TRBJ2-7 | few | TRBV7-9 | CASSAIRHRNTYEQYF | TGTGCCAGCAGCGCAATTCGACACCGCAACACCTACGAGCAGTACTTC
TRBD1 | TRBJ2-7 | few | TRBV5-1 | CASSLTQGVLYEQYF | TGCGCCAGCAGCTTGACCCAGGGGGTACTTTACGAGCAGTACTTC
- | TRBJ2-7 | few | TRBV5-1 | CASSKEPGLSYEQYF | TGCGCCAGCAGCAAGGAACCGGGACTGAGCTACGAGCAGTACTTC
- | TRBJ2-1 | - | TRBV27 | CASSLTPTDYHNEQFF | TGTGCCAGCAGTTTAACGCCTACGGACTACCACAATGAGCAGTTCTTC
- | TRBJ2-3 | many | TRBV11-2 | CASSLDGGSSTDTQYF | TGTGCCAGCAGCTTAGATGGGGGGTCTAGCACAGATACGCAGTATTTT
- | TRBJ1-6 | - | TRBV2 | CASSAPRGRNSPLHF | TGTGCCAGCAGCGCCCCCCGAGGGAGAAATTCACCCCTCCACTTT
TRBD2 | TRBJ2-2 | - | TRBV15 | CATSRDLASGTSGELFF | TGTGCCACCAGCAGAGATTTGGCTAGCGGGACATCCGGGGAGCTGTTTTTT
- | TRBJ2-1 | many | TRBV5-1 | CASSLGSGYNEQFF | TGCGCCAGCAGCCTCGGGAGCGGATACAATGAGCAGTTCTTC
TRBD1 | TRBJ1-1 | many | TRBV27 | CASSLLGAQGAGAEAFF | TGTGCCAGCAGTTTATTGGGCGCACAGGGGGCAGGGGCTGAAGCTTTCTTT
TRBD2 | TRBJ2-3 | few | TRBV3-1 | CASSNRLAGVTDTQYF | TGTGCCAGCAGCAACCGACTAGCGGGTGTCACAGATACGCAGTATTTT
TRBD1 | TRBJ2-3 | few | TRBV18 | CASSPQQGRTSTDTQYF | TGTGCCAGCTCACCTCAACAGGGGCGTACAAGCACAGATACGCAGTATTTT
- | TRBJ2-6 | - | TRBV29-1 | CSVPGIGANVLTF | TGCAGCGTCCCAGGGATCGGGGCCAACGTCCTGACTTTC
- | TRBJ1-1 | few | TRBV5-1 | CASSHWDILNTEAFF | TGCGCCAGCAGCCATTGGGACATTCTGAACACTGAAGCTTTCTTT
- | TRBJ1-1 | - | TRBV20-1 | CSGQALNTEAFF | TGCAGTGGGCAGGCCCTGAACACTGAAGCTTTCTTT
TRBD2 | TRBJ2-5 | few | TRBV18 | CASSPKSGTIETQYF | TGTGCCAGCTCACCAAAAAGCGGGACGATAGAGACCCAGTACTTC
- | TRBJ2-1 | many | TRBV29-1 | CSVVGAASSYNEQFF | TGCAGCGTTGTGGGAGCGGCAAGCTCCTACAATGAGCAGTTCTTC
- | TRBJ2-1 | many | TRBV12-3/TRBV12-4 | CASSLYEEGLQFF | TGTGCCAGCAGTTTATACGAAGAAGGCCTACAGTTCTTC
- | TRBJ1-1 | - | TRBV5-1 | CASGPRGGNTEAFF | TGCGCCAGCGGCCCGCGGGGGGGAAACACTGAAGCTTTCTTT
- | TRBJ2-7 | - | TRBV11-2 | CASSPAHSYEQYF | TGTGCCAGCAGCCCGGCGCACTCCTACGAGCAGTACTTC
TRBD2 | TRBJ2-7 | - | TRBV5-1 | CASRPLAGGVYEQYF | TGCGCCAGCAGACCACTAGCGGGAGGGGTCTACGAGCAGTACTTC
- | TRBJ2-5 | - | TRBV25-1 | CASSRGLGGGQETQYF | TGTGCCAGCAGCAGGGGTCTGGGAGGGGGTCAGGAGACCCAGTACTTC
TRBD2 | TRBJ2-1 | few | TRBV20-1 | CSARETSGRRNEQFF | TGCAGTGCTAGAGAAACGAGCGGGAGGAGAAATGAGCAGTTCTTC
TRBD2 | TRBJ2-2 | once | TRBV18 | CASSPEGTSVNRELFF | TGTGCCAGCTCCCCTGAGGGGACTAGCGTTAACCGGGAGCTGTTTTTT
TRBD2 | TRBJ2-1 | - | TRBV11-2 | CASSLAGTSDYNEQFF | TGTGCCAGCAGCTTAGCCGGGACTAGCGATTACAATGAGCAGTTCTTC
TRBD2 | TRBJ2-7 | - | TRBV12-3/TRBV12-4 | CASSFVTSGQSEQYF | TGTGCCAGCAGTTTCGTGACTAGCGGGCAGAGCGAGCAGTACTTC
TRBD2 | TRBJ2-1 | many | TRBV9 | CASSVAGLADEQFF | TGTGCCAGCAGCGTAGCGGGACTAGCTGATGAGCAGTTCTTC
TRBD2 | TRBJ2-1 | few | TRBV5-1 | CASSFSERDREQFF | TGCGCCAGCAGCTTCTCAGAGCGGGATAGGGAGCAGTTCTTC
- | TRBJ1-1 | many | TRBV10-3 | CAISRTGNTEAFF | TGTGCCATCAGTCGGACGGGGAACACTGAAGCTTTCTTT
TRBD1 | TRBJ2-7 | few | TRBV10-3 | CAISGQGEGEQYF | TGTGCCATCAGCGGACAGGGGGAAGGCGAGCAGTACTTC
TRBD1 | TRBJ2-1 | - | TRBV4-1 | CASRPSGTGVVDEQFF | TGCGCCAGCAGACCTTCAGGAACAGGGGTTGTGGATGAGCAGTTCTTC
- | TRBJ1-2 | many | TRBV9 | CASTNMLGGYTF | TGTGCCAGCACCAACATGTTAGGTGGCTACACCTTC
TRBD2 | TRBJ2-1 | once | TRBV15 | CATSREKRLAGDNVQFF | TGTGCCACCAGCAGAGAAAAGAGGCTAGCGGGAGACAATGTGCAGTTCTTC